This T cell receptor (beta chain) was captured in a study of blood T cells in healthy people across ages (dated by TCRdb to the mid-2010s). Broadly, across the study: In model experiments, template switching captured about one uniquely barcoded TCR beta cDNA molecule for every two T cells. The study measured age-related changes in TCR beta repertoire diversity using deep sequencing normalized with unique cDNA molecular identifiers. Two additional independent replicas of 1 million unique cDNA reads from the same blood draw were analyzed for two donors (one aged 18 to 30 and one aged 80 or older). The donors were divided into four age groups: young (average around 15 years), middle-aged (over 35), aged (approximately 62) and long-lived (82).

This clonotype appeared a few times. No antigen is known for it. No much larger clone exists at a distance of one base, and base qualities are not known. Libraries were built with 5' RACE. TCRdb lists the instrument as Illumina HiSeq 2500. The second PCR ran for roughly 6 to 11 cycles and used a J-beta primer mix along with a sample-barcoded 5' primer. Each TCR beta cDNA molecule received a unique molecular identifier from a template-switch 5' adaptor carrying 12 random nucleotides. Each sample yielded at least 3 million CDR3-containing paired-end reads. First-strand cDNA was synthesized from all RNA with the Mint cDNA synthesis kit, primed by a TRBC-specific oligonucleotide. All cDNA was treated with uracil-DNA glycosylase and then went through a first 18-cycle PCR with the universal primers M1SS and BC2_uni_R. On the study's bioinformatics: For normalization, 1 million high-quality reads, each with a distinct molecular identifier, were randomly selected from each sample. Reads with shared molecular identifiers were discarded instead of being binned into consensus sequences. MiTCR, with a Q25 quality threshold and the strictest error-elimination algorithm, was used for CDR3 identification, clonotype clustering and error correction. Lower-bound total TCR beta diversity was estimated with a nonparametric unseen species model using Euler transformation. TCRdb reran the public reads through fastp at Q25 and MiXCR, keeping productive beta chains. Records with the same CDR3 protein are collapsed into one entry carrying the most frequent genes and DNA. Here the V and J calls rest on TCRdb's processing, not on the authors' analysis. For this sample there are about 540,000 distinct CDR3 sequences; approximately 25% appear just once. Around 10% of the sample is in the top ten clones.

The donors were about 40 Caucasian individuals from Russia, aged about 6 to 100 years, who were systemically healthy. Each donor gave around 9.5 milliliters of peripheral blood, collected into EDTA-treated Vacutainer tubes. PBMCs were isolated by Ficoll-Paque density-gradient centrifugation, with at least 6 million obtained per sample. Trizol reagent was used to extract total RNA from the PBMCs, yielding at least 5.5 micrograms per sample. For every donor, flow cytometry on a PBMC aliquot measured the percentage of naive CD45RAhigh/CD27high T cells. Here is what the overall study found, with its caveats: Observed TCR beta diversity per million T cells fell roughly linearly with age, and a significant reduction was already apparent by age approximately 40. Compared with the aged group, more naive CD4+ T cells, fewer expanded clones and increased TCR diversity were shown by the long-lived group, suggesting age selection. Since profiling was done on bulk unsorted PBMCs, naive and antigen-experienced compartments could not be conclusively compared. There was a strong correlation between observed TCR beta diversity and the percentage of naive T cells measured by flow cytometry. Estimates of total diversity based on one million sequenced T cells were considered lower bounds and underestimates. Because the CMV infection status of the donors was unknown, age-related changes in expanded clonotypes may potentially have been confounded.

These same records also appear under a second study, on T cells of mothers and their children. The second study, in turn, reports: Nine systemically healthy Caucasian individuals served as donors, namely three mothers together with their six children. cDNA synthesis used all of the extracted RNA, with about 1.5 ug of RNA in each 15 ul reaction. Sample barcodes and 2-4 random nucleotides were added via the M1S primer in the second PCR. More than 9.5 million TCR beta CDR3 reads were obtained from each mother, and about 3 million reads were obtained from each child. Thymic selection similarly shapes TCR recombination output in related and unrelated pairs, with minor effect from inherited differences. Normalized repertoire overlap in related mother-child pairs was always slightly higher than in unrelated mother-child pairs, but the difference was never significant. No persistent microchimeric T cell clones were detected, at a sensitivity of approximately 100 clones per million clonotypes. Deep NGS was used in the study to compare the TCR beta repertoires of mothers and children and to look for features that separate related mother-child pairs from unrelated individuals. On average, the children were roughly 12 +/- 4 years old, while the mothers were about 37 +/- 4 years old. After adapter ligation was performed with NEBNext reagents, the libraries were sequenced on an Illumina HiSeq 2000 with 100+100 nt paired-end reads. To prevent cross-contamination, the mother and child libraries were prepared one month apart and sequenced in separate runs. Between roughly 500,000 and 2,300,000 distinct TCR beta clonotypes were identified per donor. Naive TCR beta clonotypes were estimated from low-frequency clonotypes matched to each donor's FACS-determined naive share, without sorting.

The sequence was collected from a boy younger than 18 in good health. The sample taken for sequencing was blood.

DNA sequence: TGTGCCAGCAGTTCCGGACAGGCTGGCTACGAGCAGTACTTC. This sequence encodes CASSSGQAGYEQYF. This chain is built from TRBV27 and TRBJ2-7; 7 bases in between match TRBD1. From cysteine to phenylalanine, the CDR3 is 14 amino acids long. Here the CDR3 DNA is all that survives: 42 bases in frame from base 1. V is pruned by 4 bases and J by 3 bases, leaving 6 bases of the junction without a gene match. The germline V gene (reference sequence) gives CDR1 as MNHEY and CDR2 as SMNVEV.